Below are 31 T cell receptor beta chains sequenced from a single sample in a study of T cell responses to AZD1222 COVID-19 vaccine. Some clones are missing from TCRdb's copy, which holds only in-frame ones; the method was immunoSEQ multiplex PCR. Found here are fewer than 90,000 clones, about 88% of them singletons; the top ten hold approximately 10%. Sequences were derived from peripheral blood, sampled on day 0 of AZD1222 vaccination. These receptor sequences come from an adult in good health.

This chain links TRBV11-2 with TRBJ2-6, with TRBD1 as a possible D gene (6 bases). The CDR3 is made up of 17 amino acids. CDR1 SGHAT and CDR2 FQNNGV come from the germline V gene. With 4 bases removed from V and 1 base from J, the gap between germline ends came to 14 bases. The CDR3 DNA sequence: TGTGCCAGCAGCTCTTTACGCAGGGGTTCTGGGGCCAACGTCCTGACTTTC. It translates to CASSSLRRGSGANVLTF.

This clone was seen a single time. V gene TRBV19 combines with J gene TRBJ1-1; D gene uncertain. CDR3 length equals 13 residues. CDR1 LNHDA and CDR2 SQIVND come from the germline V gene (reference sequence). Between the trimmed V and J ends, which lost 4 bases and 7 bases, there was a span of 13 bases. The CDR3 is CASSSFLRSEAFF. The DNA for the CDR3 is TGTGCCAGTAGTAGTTTCCTGAGGAGTGAAGCTTTCTTT. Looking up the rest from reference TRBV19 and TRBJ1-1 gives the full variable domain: DGGITQSPKYLFRKEGQNVTLSCEQNLNHDAMYWYRQDPGQGLRLIYYSQIVNDFQKGDIAEGYSVSREKKESFPLTVTSAQKNPTAFYLCASSSFLRSEAFFGQGTRLTVV.

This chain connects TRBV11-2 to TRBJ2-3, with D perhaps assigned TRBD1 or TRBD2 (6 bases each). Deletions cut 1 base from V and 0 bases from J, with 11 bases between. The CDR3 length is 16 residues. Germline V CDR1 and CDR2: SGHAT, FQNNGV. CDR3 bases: TGTGCCAGCAGCTTAGTGGGGGGCCGGAGCACAGATACGCAGTATTTT. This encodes CASSLVGGRSTDTQYF. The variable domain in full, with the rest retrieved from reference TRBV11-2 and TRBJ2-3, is EAGVAQSPRYKIIEKRQSVAFWCNPISGHATLYWYQQILGQGPKLLIQFQNNGVVDDSQLPKDRFSAERLKGVDSTLKIQPAKLEDSAVYLCASSLVGGRSTDTQYFGPGTRLTVL.

The CDR3 reads CASNKQGYGYTF. The CDR3 nucleotides read TGTGCCAGTAATAAACAGGGATATGGCTACACCTTC. V is TRBV19 and J is TRBJ1-2, with D tentatively TRBD1 (6 bases). The CDR3 totals 12 residues. V shed 7 bases and J shed 5 bases, with 11 bases lying between them. Germline-derived CDR1 and CDR2 are LNHDA and SQIVND (reference sequence).

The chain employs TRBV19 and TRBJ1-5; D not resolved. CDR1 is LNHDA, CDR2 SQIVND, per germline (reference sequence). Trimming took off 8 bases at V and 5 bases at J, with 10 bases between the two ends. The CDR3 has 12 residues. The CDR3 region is CASRAVYQPQHF. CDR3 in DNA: TGTGCCAGTCGGGCAGTATATCAGCCCCAGCATTTT.

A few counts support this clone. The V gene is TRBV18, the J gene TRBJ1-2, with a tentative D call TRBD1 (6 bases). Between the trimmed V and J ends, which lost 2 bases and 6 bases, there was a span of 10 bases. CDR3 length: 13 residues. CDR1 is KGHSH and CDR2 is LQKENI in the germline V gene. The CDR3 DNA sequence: TGTGCCAGCTCACCAAGGACAGAAGATGGCTACACCTTC. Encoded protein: CASSPRTEDGYTF.

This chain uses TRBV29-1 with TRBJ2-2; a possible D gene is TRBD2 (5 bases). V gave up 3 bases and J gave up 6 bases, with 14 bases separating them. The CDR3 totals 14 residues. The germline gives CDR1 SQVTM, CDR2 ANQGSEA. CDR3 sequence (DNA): TGCAGCGTTGACGTTCCGGCTAGCCCCGGGGAGCTGTTTTTT. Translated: CSVDVPASPGELFF.

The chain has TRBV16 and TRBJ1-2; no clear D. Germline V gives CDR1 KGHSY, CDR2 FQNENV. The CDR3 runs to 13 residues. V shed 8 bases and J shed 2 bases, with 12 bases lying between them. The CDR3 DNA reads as TGTGCCAGCGTATCACTTCAGAACTATGGCTACACCTTC. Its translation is CASVSLQNYGYTF.

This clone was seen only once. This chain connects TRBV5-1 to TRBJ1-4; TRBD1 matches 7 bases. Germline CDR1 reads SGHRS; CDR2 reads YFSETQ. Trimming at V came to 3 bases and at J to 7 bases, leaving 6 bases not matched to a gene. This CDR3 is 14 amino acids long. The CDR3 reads CASSSRPGGEKLFF. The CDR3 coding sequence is TGCGCCAGCAGCTCCCGCCCAGGGGGTGAAAAACTGTTTTTT.

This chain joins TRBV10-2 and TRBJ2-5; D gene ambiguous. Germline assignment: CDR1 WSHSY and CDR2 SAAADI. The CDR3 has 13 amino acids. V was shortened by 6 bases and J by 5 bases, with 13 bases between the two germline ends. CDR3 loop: CASRALNLETQYF. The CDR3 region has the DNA TGCGCCAGCAGGGCCTTGAACCTGGAGACCCAGTACTTC.

In nucleotides, the CDR3 is TGTGCCAGCAGCTTAGATCGATACGAGCAGTACTTC. Protein: CASSLDRYEQYF. This rearrangement joins TRBV11-2 to TRBJ2-7, with D unclear. V lost 0 bases and J 4 bases, leaving 4 bases between the germline ends. Germline V lookup: CDR1 SGHAT, CDR2 FQNNGV. The CDR3 consists of 12 residues.

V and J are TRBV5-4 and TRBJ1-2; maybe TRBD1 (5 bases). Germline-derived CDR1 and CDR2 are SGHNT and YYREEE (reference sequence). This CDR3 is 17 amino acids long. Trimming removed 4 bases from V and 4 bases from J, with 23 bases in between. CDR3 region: CASSELIRGTLGYGYTF. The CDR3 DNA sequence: TGTGCCAGCAGCGAGTTGATTAGGGGTACGTTGGGCTATGGCTACACCTTC.

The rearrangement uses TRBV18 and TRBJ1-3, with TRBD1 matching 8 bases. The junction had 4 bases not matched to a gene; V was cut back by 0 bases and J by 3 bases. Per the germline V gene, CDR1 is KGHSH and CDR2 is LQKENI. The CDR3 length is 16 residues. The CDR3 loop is CASSPPSGGYGNTIYF. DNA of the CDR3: TGTGCCAGCTCACCACCTTCAGGGGGCTATGGAAACACCATATATTTT.

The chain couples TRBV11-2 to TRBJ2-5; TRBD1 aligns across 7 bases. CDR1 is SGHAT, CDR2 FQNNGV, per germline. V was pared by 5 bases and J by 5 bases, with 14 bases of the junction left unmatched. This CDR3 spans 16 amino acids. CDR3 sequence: CASSGSTGFGQETQYF. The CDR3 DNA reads TGTGCCAGCAGCGGATCGACAGGGTTCGGTCAGGAGACCCAGTACTTC.

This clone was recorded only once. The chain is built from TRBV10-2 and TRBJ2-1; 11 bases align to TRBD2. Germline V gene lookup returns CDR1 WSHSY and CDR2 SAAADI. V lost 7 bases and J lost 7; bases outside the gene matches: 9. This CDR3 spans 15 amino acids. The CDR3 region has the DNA TGCGCCAGCACAGGAACTAGCGGGAGTAGGAATGAGCAGTTCTTC. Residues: CASTGTSGSRNEQFF.

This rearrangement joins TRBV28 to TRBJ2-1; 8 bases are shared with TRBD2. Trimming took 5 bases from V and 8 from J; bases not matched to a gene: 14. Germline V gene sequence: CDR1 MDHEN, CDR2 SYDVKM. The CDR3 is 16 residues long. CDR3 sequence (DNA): TGTGCCAGCAGTCGATCGACTAGCGATCACCCCTATGAGCAGTTCTTC. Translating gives CASSRSTSDHPYEQFF.

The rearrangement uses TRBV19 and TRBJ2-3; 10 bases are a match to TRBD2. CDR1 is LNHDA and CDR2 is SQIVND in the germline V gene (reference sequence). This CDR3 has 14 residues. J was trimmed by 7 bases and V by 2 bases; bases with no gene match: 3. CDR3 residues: CASSILAGANTQYF. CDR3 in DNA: TGTGCCAGTAGTATACTAGCGGGAGCGAATACGCAGTATTTT.

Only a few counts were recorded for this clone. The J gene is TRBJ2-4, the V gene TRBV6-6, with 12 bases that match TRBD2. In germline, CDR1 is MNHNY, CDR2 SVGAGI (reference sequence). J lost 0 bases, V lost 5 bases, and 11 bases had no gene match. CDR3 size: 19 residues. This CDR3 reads CASSRPSGLAGLAKNIQYF. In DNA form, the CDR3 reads TGTGCCAGCAGTCGGCCCTCGGGACTAGCGGGTCTAGCCAAAAACATTCAGTACTTC.

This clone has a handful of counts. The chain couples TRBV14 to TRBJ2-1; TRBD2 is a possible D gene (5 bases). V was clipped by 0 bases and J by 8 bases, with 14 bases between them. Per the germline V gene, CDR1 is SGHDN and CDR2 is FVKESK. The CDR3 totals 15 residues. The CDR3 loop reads CASSQDLSGFDEQFF. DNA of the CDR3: TGTGCCAGCAGCCAAGATTTGTCGGGGTTCGATGAGCAGTTCTTC.

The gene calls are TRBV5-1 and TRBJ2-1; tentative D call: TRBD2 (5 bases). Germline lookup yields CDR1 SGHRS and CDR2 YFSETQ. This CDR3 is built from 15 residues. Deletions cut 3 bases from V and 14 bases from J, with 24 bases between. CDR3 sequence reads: CASSSPPTETRGKFF. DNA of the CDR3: TGCGCCAGCAGCTCCCCTCCCACCGAGACCCGAGGGAAGTTCTTC.

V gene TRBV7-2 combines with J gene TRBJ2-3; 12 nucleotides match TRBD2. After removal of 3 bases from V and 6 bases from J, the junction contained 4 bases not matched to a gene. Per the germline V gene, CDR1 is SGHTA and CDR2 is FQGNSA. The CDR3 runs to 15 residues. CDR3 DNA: TGTGCCAGCAGCTTTCTAGCGGGGGGGGAGGATACGCAGTATTTT. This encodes CASSFLAGGEDTQYF.

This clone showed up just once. CDR3 loop: CASSLWVGQGYYGYTF. The CDR3 nucleotides are TGTGCCAGCAGTTTATGGGTGGGACAGGGGTACTATGGCTACACCTTC. The chain recombines TRBV28 with TRBJ1-2, with TRBD1 matching 10 bases. The germline V gene encodes CDR1 MDHEN and CDR2 SYDVKM. CDR3 length: 16 amino acids. V gave up 0 bases and J gave up 3 bases; unmatched junction bases: 4.

Here the CDR3 DNA reads TGCGCCAGCAGCTTGGCCGGGACTAGGGGCCAAGAGACCCAGTACTTC. Protein: CASSLAGTRGQETQYF. The chain employs TRBV5-1 and TRBJ2-5, with 8 bases lining up with TRBD2. The V and J ends lost 0 bases and 1 base, in that order; junction bases with no gene match: 5. Germline V gene lookup returns CDR1 SGHRS and CDR2 YFSETQ. The CDR3 runs to 16 residues.

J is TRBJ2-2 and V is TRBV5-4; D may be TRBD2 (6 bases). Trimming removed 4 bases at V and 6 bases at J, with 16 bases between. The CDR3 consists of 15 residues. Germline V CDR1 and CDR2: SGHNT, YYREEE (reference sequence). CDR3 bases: TGTGCCAGCAGCCCGGACTACCTCACGGCCGGGGAGCTGTTTTTT. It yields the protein CASSPDYLTAGELFF.

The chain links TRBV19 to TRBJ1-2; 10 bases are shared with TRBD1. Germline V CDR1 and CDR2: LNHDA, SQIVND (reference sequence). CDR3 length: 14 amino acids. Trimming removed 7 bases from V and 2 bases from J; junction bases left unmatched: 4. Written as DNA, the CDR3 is TGTGCCAGTAACCCGGGACAGGGGAACTATGGCTACACCTTC. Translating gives CASNPGQGNYGYTF.

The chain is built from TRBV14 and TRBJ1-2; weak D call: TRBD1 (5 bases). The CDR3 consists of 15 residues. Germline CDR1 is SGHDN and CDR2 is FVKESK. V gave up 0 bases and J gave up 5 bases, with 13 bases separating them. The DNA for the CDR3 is TGTGCCAGCAGCCAAGATTGGGGGTCCCCTTATGGCTACACCTTC. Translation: CASSQDWGSPYGYTF.

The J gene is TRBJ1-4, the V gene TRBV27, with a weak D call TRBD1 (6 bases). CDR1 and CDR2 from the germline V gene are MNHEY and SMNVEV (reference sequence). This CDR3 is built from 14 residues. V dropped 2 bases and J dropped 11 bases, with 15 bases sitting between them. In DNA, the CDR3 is TGTGCCAGCAGTTTAACAGGGAGCGGGTTTAAACTGTTTTTT. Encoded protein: CASSLTGSGFKLFF. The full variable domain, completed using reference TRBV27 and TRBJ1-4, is EAQVTQNPRYLITVTGKKLTVTCSQNMNHEYMSWYRQDPGLGLRQIYYSMNVEVTDKGDVPEGYKVSRKEKRNFPLILESPSPNQTSLYFCASSLTGSGFKLFFGSGTQLSVL.

The DNA of the CDR3 is TGTGCCAGCAGCTTAGACGGATATAATTCACCCCTCCACTTT. Amino acid sequence: CASSLDGYNSPLHF. The V call is TRBV7-2, the J call TRBJ1-6; D is unresolved. The V gene lost 1 base and the J gene lost 4 bases, with 5 bases spanning the gap. This CDR3 spans 14 amino acids. CDR1 is SGHTA, CDR2 FQGNSA, per germline. Combining the CDR3 with reference TRBV7-2 and TRBJ1-6 gives the whole variable domain GAGVSQSPSNKVTEKGKDVELRCDPISGHTALYWYRQSLGQGLEFLIYFQGNSAPDKSGLPSDRFSAERTGGSVSTLTIQRTQQEDSAVYLCASSLDGYNSPLHFGNGTRLTVT.

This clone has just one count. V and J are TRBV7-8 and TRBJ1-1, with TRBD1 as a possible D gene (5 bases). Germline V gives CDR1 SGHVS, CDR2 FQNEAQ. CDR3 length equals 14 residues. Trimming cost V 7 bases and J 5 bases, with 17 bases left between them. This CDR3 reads CASTMGGLGTEAFF. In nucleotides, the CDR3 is TGTGCCAGCACCATGGGGGGACTCGGGACTGAAGCTTTCTTT.

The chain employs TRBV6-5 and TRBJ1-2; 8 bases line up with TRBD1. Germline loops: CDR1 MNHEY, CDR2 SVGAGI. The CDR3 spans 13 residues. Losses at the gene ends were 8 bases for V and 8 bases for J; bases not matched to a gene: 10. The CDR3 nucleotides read TGTGCCAGCTCAAGACAGGGGAAGGGCGGCTACACCTTC. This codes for CASSRQGKGGYTF.

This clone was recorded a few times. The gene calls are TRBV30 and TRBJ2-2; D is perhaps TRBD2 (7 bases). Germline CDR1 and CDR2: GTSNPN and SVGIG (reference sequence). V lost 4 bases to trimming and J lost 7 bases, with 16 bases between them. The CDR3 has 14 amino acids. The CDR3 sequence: CAWITGGAIGELFF. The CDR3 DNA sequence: TGTGCCTGGATTACTGGGGGGGCAATCGGGGAGCTGTTTTTT.